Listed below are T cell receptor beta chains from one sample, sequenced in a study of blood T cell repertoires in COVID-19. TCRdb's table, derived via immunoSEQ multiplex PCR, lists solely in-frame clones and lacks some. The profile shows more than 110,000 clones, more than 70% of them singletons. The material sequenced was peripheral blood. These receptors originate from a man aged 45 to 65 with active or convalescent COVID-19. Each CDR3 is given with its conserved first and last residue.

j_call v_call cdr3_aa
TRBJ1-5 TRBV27 CASGRGDNNAQHF
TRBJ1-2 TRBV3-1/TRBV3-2 CASRSQGMGGYTF
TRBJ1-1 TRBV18 CASSIRQGKWTEAFF
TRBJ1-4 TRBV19 CASSAQGPINEKLFF
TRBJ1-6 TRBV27 CASSLWNSNYSPLHF
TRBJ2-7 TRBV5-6 CASSLGGVWGSYEQYF
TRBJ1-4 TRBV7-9 CASSHYPPTDANEKLFF
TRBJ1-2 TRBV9 CASSVGAGGYTF
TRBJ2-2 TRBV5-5 CASSPSAGGPGGELFF
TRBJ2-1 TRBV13 CASSLVRVSYNEQFF
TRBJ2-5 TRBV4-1 CASSRPTGGAGIQETQYF
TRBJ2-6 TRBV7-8 CASSLAPFSGANVLTF
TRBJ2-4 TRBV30 CAWSVIGVGNIQYF
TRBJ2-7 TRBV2 CASRRDGLGEQYF
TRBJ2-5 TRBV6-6 CASSLRGSQETQYF
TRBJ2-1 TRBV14 CASRLRQGGYNEQFF
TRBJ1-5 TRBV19 CASSGTGLQPQHF
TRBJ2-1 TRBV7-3 CASSPTGTGWDEQFF
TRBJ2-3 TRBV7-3 CASSPWEGADTQYF
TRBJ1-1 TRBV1 CTSSRAGGPEAFF
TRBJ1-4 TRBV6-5 CASRGRTGNEKLFF
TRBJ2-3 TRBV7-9 CASSPTGGRADTQYF
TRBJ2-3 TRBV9 CASSSRTGGVTDTQYF
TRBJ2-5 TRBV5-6 CASSLGLAGAQETQYF
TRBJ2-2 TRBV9 CASSAILGGRRAGGELFF
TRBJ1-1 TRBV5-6 CASSQARKNTEAFF